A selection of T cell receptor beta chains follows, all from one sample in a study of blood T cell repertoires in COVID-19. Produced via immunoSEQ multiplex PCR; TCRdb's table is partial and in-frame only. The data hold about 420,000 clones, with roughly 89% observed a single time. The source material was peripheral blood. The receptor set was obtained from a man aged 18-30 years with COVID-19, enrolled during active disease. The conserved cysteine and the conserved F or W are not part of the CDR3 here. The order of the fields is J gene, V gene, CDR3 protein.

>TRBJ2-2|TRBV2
ASTEGAGGNTGELF
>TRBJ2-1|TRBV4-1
ASSPGLAGDNEQF
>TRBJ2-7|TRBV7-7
ASSLDLGTAYEQY
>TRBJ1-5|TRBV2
ASSEQGKDNQPQH
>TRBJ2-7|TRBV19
ASSIARDYEQY
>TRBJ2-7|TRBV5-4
ASSLGMGPWDEQY
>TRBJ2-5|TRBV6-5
ASSYETGGVQY
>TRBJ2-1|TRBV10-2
ASRLAGGHNEQF
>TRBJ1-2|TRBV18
ASSPVTGTSYGYT
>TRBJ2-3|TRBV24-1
ATSDSGLAVRYTDTQY
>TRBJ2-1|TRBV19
ASSVRDSGGNEQF
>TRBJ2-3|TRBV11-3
ASSLEGWADPSSTDTQY
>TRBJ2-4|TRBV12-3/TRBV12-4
ASSSRNIQY
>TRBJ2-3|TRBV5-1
ASSLEGQGTDTQY
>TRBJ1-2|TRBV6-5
ASSATGNYGYT
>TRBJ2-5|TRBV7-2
ASSLVSSQETQY
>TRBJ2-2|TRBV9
ASSPQERAGELF
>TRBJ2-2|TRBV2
AIGGNTGELF
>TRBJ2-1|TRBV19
ASSSAPQRESSEQF
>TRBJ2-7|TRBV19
ASSKVGRAVEQY
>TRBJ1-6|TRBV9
ASSVAAGRNNSPLH
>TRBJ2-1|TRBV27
ASSSSTSPGSSYNEQF
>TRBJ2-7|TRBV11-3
ASSLQGYEQY
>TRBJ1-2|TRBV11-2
ASSLNALQGGYGYT
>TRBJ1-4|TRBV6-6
ASSLGQIGEKLF
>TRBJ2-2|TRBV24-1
ATSPGQVNTGELF
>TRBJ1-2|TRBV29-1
SVGRGAGYT
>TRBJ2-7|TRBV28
ASSSTGQGLRDEQY
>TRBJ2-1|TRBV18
ASSPPSSLAGHEQF
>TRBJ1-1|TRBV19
ASSRQGANTEAF
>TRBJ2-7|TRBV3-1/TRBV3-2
ASSRTGGFEQY
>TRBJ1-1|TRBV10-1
ASSRGTGRNTEAF
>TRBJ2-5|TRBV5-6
ASIQRSGETQY
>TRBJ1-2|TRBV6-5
AVRTGVYSNYGYT
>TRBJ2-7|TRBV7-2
ASSWKTESSYEQY
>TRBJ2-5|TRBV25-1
ASSEGRGGETQY
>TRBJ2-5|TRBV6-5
ASSRSRGIGETQY
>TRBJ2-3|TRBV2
ASSAGGGLSTDTQY
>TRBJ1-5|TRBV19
ASSPTLGFGQPQH
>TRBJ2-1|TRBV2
ASSEEGRQF
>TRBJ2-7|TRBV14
ASSRTIFSYEQY
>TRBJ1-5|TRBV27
ASSSNRVEGSNQPQH
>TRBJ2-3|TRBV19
ASSMRLAGDGDTQY
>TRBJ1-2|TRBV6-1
ASSDRQGGRGYT
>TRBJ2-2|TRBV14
ATGQGATGELF
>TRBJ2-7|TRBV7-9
ASSLEAGRKEQY
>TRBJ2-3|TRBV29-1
SVVGRNTDTQY
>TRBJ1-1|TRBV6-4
ASSRTGGRGTEAF
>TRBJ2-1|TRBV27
ASSPLASGRASEQF
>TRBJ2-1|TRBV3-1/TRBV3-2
ASSPEGNEQF
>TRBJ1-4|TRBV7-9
ASSLVGTGSEKLF
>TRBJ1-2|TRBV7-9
ASIQASGYT
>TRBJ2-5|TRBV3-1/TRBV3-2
ASSQGGLAGSPETQY
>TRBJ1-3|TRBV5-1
ASSLAAGNTIY
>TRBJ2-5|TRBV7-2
ASSLGQGRQETQY
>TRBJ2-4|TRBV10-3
AISVSLVEVTKNIQY
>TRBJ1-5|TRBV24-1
ATSDRRVDSNQPQH
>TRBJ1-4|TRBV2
ASSEFRGGALSKLF
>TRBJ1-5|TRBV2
ASTAGASQPQH